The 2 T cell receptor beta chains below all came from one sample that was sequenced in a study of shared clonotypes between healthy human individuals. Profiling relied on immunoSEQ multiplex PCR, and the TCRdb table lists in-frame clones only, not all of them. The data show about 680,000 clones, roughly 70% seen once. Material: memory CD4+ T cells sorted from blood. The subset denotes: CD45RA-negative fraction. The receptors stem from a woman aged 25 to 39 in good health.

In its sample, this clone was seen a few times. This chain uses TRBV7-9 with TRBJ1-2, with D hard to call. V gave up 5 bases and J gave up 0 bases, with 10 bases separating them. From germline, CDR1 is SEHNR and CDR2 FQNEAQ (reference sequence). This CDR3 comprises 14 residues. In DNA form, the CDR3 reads TGTGCCAGCAGCCCGCTGACACCTAACTATGGCTACACCTTC. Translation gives CASSPLTPNYGYTF.

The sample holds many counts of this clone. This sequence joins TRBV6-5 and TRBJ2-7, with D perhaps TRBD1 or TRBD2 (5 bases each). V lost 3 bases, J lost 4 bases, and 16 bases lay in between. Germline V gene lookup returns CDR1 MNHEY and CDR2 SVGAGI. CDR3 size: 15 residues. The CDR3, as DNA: TGTGCCAGCAGTTATGGGACCCCGTCCTTATACGAGCAGTACTTC. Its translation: CASSYGTPSLYEQYF.